This record covers a single T cell receptor (beta chain). It has no known antigen specificity. Base-call qualities are not available, and no considerably larger clone is one nucleotide away. The sample belongs to a study of blood T cells in healthy people across ages (dated by TCRdb to the mid-2010s). A note on the overall study: Template switching captured roughly one uniquely barcoded TCR beta cDNA molecule per two T cells in model experiments. Using the same blood draw, the study looked at two additional independent replicas of 1 million unique cDNA reads for two donors, one aged 18 to 29 and the other aged 80 or older. Donors were grouped into four age groups: young (average about 15 years), middle-aged (about 38), aged (roughly 62) and long-lived (approximately 82). Age-related changes in TCR beta repertoire diversity were measured in the study by deep sequencing normalized with unique cDNA molecular identifiers. The research as a whole found: Estimates of total diversity based on one million sequenced T cells were regarded as lower bounds and as underestimates. The CMV infection status of donors was not known, potentially confounding age-related changes in expanded clonotypes. Observed TCR beta diversity correlated strongly with the percentage of naive T cells measured by flow cytometry. As age increased, observed TCR beta diversity per million T cells dropped in a roughly linear way, and a significant reduction was already evident by age 40. The long-lived group showed more naive CD4+ T cells, fewer expanded clones and increased TCR diversity than the aged group, suggesting age selection. Since profiling was done on bulk unsorted PBMCs, naive and antigen-experienced compartments could not be conclusively compared.

The method behind the library was 5' RACE. TCRdb shows the sequencer as Illumina HiSeq 2500. A second PCR of roughly 7 to 11 cycles was performed with a sample-barcoded 5' primer and a J-beta primer mix. Each TCR beta cDNA molecule received a unique molecular identifier from a template-switch 5' adaptor carrying 12 random nucleotides. Each sample yielded at least 2.5 million CDR3-containing paired-end reads. The Mint cDNA synthesis kit, primed by a TRBC-specific oligonucleotide, was used to synthesize first-strand cDNA from all RNA. After uracil-DNA glycosylase treatment, a first 18-cycle PCR used universal primers M1SS and BC2_uni_R on all cDNA. The original pipeline was this. For normalization, 1 million high-quality reads, each with a distinct molecular identifier, were randomly selected from each sample. Instead of being binned into consensus sequences, reads that shared molecular identifiers were thrown out. MiTCR, run with a Q25 quality threshold and the strictest error-elimination algorithm, handled CDR3 identification, clonotype clustering and error correction. A nonparametric unseen species model with Euler transformation was used to estimate a lower bound on total TCR beta diversity. TCRdb handled the public reads itself, with Q25 trimming in fastp and clone calling in MiXCR, and kept productive beta chains. Each entry is one CDR3 protein sequence, shown with its most common DNA and genes. The V and J calls and clone size are TCRdb's, not the authors'. Counted in this sample were around 500,000 distinct CDR3 sequences; about 29% of them appeared once. The ten top clones hold approximately 3.6% of the sample.

The germline V gene (reference sequence) provides CDR1 GTSNPN and CDR2 SVGIG. Its CDR3 holds 12 amino acids, cysteine through phenylalanine. CDR3 DNA is the only sequence kept; it has 36 bases, read in frame from the first base. The trim is 0 bases for V and 0 bases for J, with a gap of 2 bases between the germline ends. The donors were 40 or so Caucasian individuals from Russia, aged roughly 6 to 100 years, who were systemically healthy. Each donor gave around 9.9 milliliters of peripheral blood, collected into EDTA-treated Vacutainer tubes. Ficoll-Paque density-gradient centrifugation was used to isolate PBMCs, with at least 7 million per sample. Total RNA, at least 5 micrograms per sample, was extracted from PBMCs with Trizol reagent. For every donor, flow cytometry on a PBMC aliquot measured the percentage of naive CD45RAhigh/CD27high T cells. A further study also used this sample, focusing on T cells of mothers and their children. As described in the second report: Donors were nine systemically healthy Caucasian individuals: three mothers and their six children. cDNA synthesis consumed the entire amount of extracted RNA, loaded at 1.5 ug RNA in each 15 ul reaction. In the second PCR, the M1S primer added sample barcodes and 2-4 random nucleotides. Over 8 million TCR beta CDR3 reads came from each mother, compared with roughly 2.8 million reads from each child. Thymic selection similarly shapes TCR recombination output in related and unrelated pairs, with minor effect from inherited differences. Normalized repertoire overlap was always slightly but never significantly higher in related than unrelated mother-child pairs. With a sensitivity of approximately 100 clones per million clonotypes, no persistent microchimeric T cell clones were detected. Deep NGS was used in the study to compare the TCR beta repertoires of mothers and children and to look for features that separate related mother-child pairs from unrelated individuals. The mean age was roughly 36 +/- 4 years for the mothers and about 10 +/- 4 years for the children. After adapters were ligated using NEBNext reagents, the libraries underwent 100+100 nt paired-end sequencing on an Illumina HiSeq 2000. To prevent cross-contamination, the mother and child libraries were prepared a month apart and were sequenced in separate runs. Between about 500,000 and 2,100,000 distinct TCR beta clonotypes were identified per donor. Naive TCR beta clonotypes were estimated from low-frequency clonotypes matched to each donor's FACS-determined naive share, without sorting.

The receptor was derived from a boy younger than 10 in good health. This chain joins TRBV30 to TRBJ1-2, with the D gene not clear enough to name. The sample was blood. The DNA sequence follows: TGTGCCTGGAGTGTCCCTAACTATGGCTACACCTTC. Its protein reads: CAWSVPNYGYTF.